The 19 T cell receptor beta chains listed next were all sequenced from one sample in a study of T-cell reconstitution after alpha-beta-depleted transplantation in children. Unique molecular identifiers were used to barcode this TCRbeta library. TCRdb reprocessed the PCR reads with MiXCR, giving one entry per CDR3 protein. The sample yields 900,000 or so distinct CDR3 sequences, 15% to 20% seen once. The specimen was PBMCs, mostly from graft donor cells, collected 360 days after TCRalphabeta/CD19-depleted stem cell transplant. All receptors derive from a male patient between 5 and 17 years old who had a stem cell transplant for acute lymphoblastic leukemia, so the T cells may come from the graft donor.

The rearrangement links TRBV9 to TRBJ1-1, with 8 bases aligning to TRBD1. Trimming cost V 3 bases and J 6 bases; bases outside gene matches: 16. CDR1 and CDR2 (germline): SGDLS, YYNGEE. This CDR3 has 17 amino acids. The CDR3 loop reads CASSARTGTAYRPEAFF. CDR3 DNA: TGTGCCAGCAGCGCCCGGACAGGGACAGCTTATAGGCCTGAAGCTTTCTTT.

This clonotype appeared a few times. The rearrangement links TRBV6-6 to TRBJ2-7, with 8 bases that match TRBD2. This CDR3 has 13 amino acids. Losses at the gene ends were 7 bases for V and 3 bases for J; bases not matched to a gene: 5. Germline CDR1 is MNHNY and CDR2 is SVGAGI (reference sequence). The CDR3 sequence is CASKGLALYEQYF. The CDR3 DNA reads TGTGCCAGCAAAGGACTAGCCCTCTACGAGCAGTACTTC.

The genes are TRBV5-1 and TRBJ2-3; D might be TRBD1 or TRBD2, each matching 6 bases. Germline CDR1 and CDR2: SGHRS and YFSETQ. CDR3 length: 13 residues. Trimming took 0 bases from V and 10 from J, leaving 12 bases between them. As DNA, the CDR3 is TGCGCCAGCAGCTTGGCCGAAGGGGGGCCGCAGTATTTT. This translates into CASSLAEGGPQYF.

This clonotype was seen only a few times. DNA of the CDR3: TGTGCCAGCAGATGGGGCTTCCAAGAGACCCAGTACTTC. Its protein is CASRWGFQETQYF. The chain joins TRBV2 to TRBJ2-5; D possibly corresponds to TRBD1 (5 bases). Germline CDR1 SNHLY, CDR2 FYNNEI. The CDR3 loop spans 13 amino acids. Trimming removed 6 bases at V and 1 base at J, with 9 bases between.

The rearrangement uses TRBV11-1 and TRBJ2-2, with a possible D match to TRBD1 (7 bases). Trimming shortened V by 3 bases and J by 1 base, and 18 bases separated the two germline ends. Germline loops: CDR1 SGHAT, CDR2 FQDESV (reference sequence). This CDR3 has 18 amino acids. CDR3 amino acids: CASSFARGTVQNTGELFF. The CDR3 nucleotides read TGTGCCAGCAGCTTTGCCAGGGGGACTGTACAGAACACCGGGGAGCTGTTTTTT.

V usage is TRBV19 and J usage is TRBJ2-5; 8 bases align to TRBD2. V was clipped by 4 bases and J by 2 bases; unmatched bases: 3. CDR3 length equals 14 residues. Germline loops: CDR1 LNHDA, CDR2 SQIVND (reference sequence). DNA for the CDR3: TGTGCCAGTAGTACGACTAGCGTTCAAGAGACCCAGTACTTC. Protein: CASSTTSVQETQYF.

This clonotype is a singleton in its sample. The junction differs from germline at one of its ends, possibly a read error. The chain links TRBV12-3 or TRBV12-4 to TRBJ2-7, with 12 bases lining up with TRBD1. The CDR3 contains 18 residues. The CDR3, as DNA: TGTACCAGCAGTTTAGGGACAGGGGGCTTTCCACCAGGGGACGAGCAGTACTTC. Amino acids: CTSSLGTGGFPPGDEQYF.

This rearrangement joins TRBV29-1 to TRBJ2-3, with D possibly matching TRBD1 (6 bases). V was clipped by 5 bases and J by 8 bases, with 8 bases between them. The CDR3 sequence is 10 residues long. Germline assignment: CDR1 SQVTM and CDR2 ANQGSEA. CDR3 loop: CSVSRGTQYF. For the CDR3, the DNA is TGCAGCGTTTCCAGGGGTACGCAGTATTTT.

This clonotype turned up a few times. The chain couples TRBV9 to TRBJ2-5; 7 nucleotides align to TRBD1. Germline CDR1 is SGDLS and CDR2 is YYNGEE. CDR3 length: 15 residues. The junction had 7 bases not matched to a gene; V was cut back by 3 bases and J by 2 bases. In DNA form, the CDR3 reads TGTGCCAGCAGCGGAACGGGGACAGTGCAAGAGACCCAGTACTTC. Its protein is CASSGTGTVQETQYF.

This clonotype was seen more than once but under ten times. V and J are TRBV7-9 and TRBJ2-3; 8 bases map to TRBD2. Germline V gene lookup returns CDR1 SEHNR and CDR2 FQNEAQ (reference sequence). The CDR3 is 17 amino acids. Trimming removed 8 bases from V and 0 bases from J; junction bases left unmatched: 13. The CDR3 sequence is CASGLPREVVSTDTQYF. The CDR3 DNA sequence: TGTGCCAGCGGTCTTCCGCGGGAGGTCGTTAGCACAGATACGCAGTATTTT.

This chain connects TRBV20-1 to TRBJ1-1; a weak D match, TRBD1 (6 bases). Trimming removed 1 base from V and 10 bases from J, with 10 bases in between. This CDR3 has 11 residues. Germline CDR1 is DFQATT and CDR2 is SNEGSKA (reference sequence). CDR3 in amino acids: CSARAGVGAFF. The DNA for the CDR3 is TGCAGTGCTAGAGCAGGGGTCGGAGCTTTCTTT.

This clonotype showed up just a few times. This chain uses TRBV11-2 with TRBJ2-3, with 13 bases that match TRBD2. The germline V gene has CDR1 SGHAT and CDR2 FQNNGV. The CDR3 covers 18 residues. The junction had 8 bases not matched to a gene; V was cut back by 5 bases and J by 0 bases. The CDR3 here is CASSRGTSGISSTDTQYF. The CDR3 DNA reads as TGTGCCAGCAGCCGGGGGACTAGCGGGATTTCTAGCACAGATACGCAGTATTTT. The whole variable domain, filled in from reference TRBV11-2 and TRBJ2-3, reads EAGVAQSPRYKIIEKRQSVAFWCNPISGHATLYWYQQILGQGPKLLIQFQNNGVVDDSQLPKDRFSAERLKGVDSTLKIQPAKLEDSAVYLCASSRGTSGISSTDTQYFGPGTRLTVL.

The CDR3 DNA reads as TGCGCCAGCAGCGACGGGACGGGATCCTACGAGCAGTACTTC. Protein sequence: CASSDGTGSYEQYF. The genes are TRBV5-1 and TRBJ2-7; D could derive from TRBD1 or TRBD2 (5 bases each). CDR1 is SGHRS, CDR2 YFSETQ, per germline. V shed 4 bases and J shed 1 base, with 12 bases lying between them. CDR3 length: 14 residues.

This clonotype showed up just a few times. This chain uses TRBV5-1 with TRBJ2-1; 13 bases fit TRBD2. The length of the CDR3 is 13 residues. V was pared by 7 bases and J by 10 bases, with 5 bases of the junction left unmatched. The V gene's germline CDR1 is SGHRS and CDR2 YFSETQ. This CDR3 reads CASWGLAGTEQFF. The DNA for the CDR3 is TGCGCCAGCTGGGGACTAGCGGGAACCGAGCAGTTCTTC.

The table lists this clonotype with a few counts. V usage is TRBV27 and J usage is TRBJ2-1; TRBD2 might be the D (5 bases). Germline CDR1 is MNHEY and CDR2 is SMNVEV (reference sequence). Trimming stripped 7 bases from V and 5 bases from J, with 9 bases between. The CDR3 length is 12 residues. The CDR3 coding sequence is TGTGCCAGCACCGGGAATCACAATGAGCAGTTCTTC. Protein: CASTGNHNEQFF.

This sequence joins TRBV4-1 and TRBJ1-4; D uncertain. Per the germline V gene, CDR1 is MGHRA and CDR2 is YSYEKL. The CDR3 loop spans 13 amino acids. V shed 1 base and J shed 8 bases, with 8 bases lying between them. CDR3 bases: TGCGCCAGCAGCCAAGGGTTGGACGAAAAACTGTTTTTT. Its protein is CASSQGLDEKLFF.

The CDR3 nucleotides are TGTGCCAGCAGGAACGACTTAGGTAGCGGGAACCGCTACGAGCAGTACTTC. Its protein is CASRNDLGSGNRYEQYF. The chain employs TRBV7-9 and TRBJ2-7, with 8 bases that match TRBD2. Germline CDR1 and CDR2: SEHNR and FQNEAQ (reference sequence). J was trimmed by 3 bases and V by 6 bases; bases with no gene match: 16. This CDR3 has 17 residues. Full variable domain (rest looked up from reference TRBV7-9 and TRBJ2-7): DTGVSQNPRHKITKRGQNVTFRCDPISEHNRLYWYRQTLGQGPEFLTYFQNEAQLEKSRLLSDRFSAERPKGSFSTLEIQRTEQGDSAMYLCASRNDLGSGNRYEQYFGPGTRLTVT.

The J gene is TRBJ2-5, the V gene TRBV12-3 or TRBV12-4, with 10 bases that match TRBD2. V gave up 5 bases and J gave up 5 bases; unmatched junction bases: 11. CDR3 length equals 16 residues. CDR3 in amino acids: CASSPESSGSWETQYF. The CDR3 DNA is TGTGCCAGCAGTCCCGAATCTAGCGGGAGTTGGGAGACCCAGTACTTC.

This clonotype has a count of ten or more. The chain is built from TRBV5-1 and TRBJ2-3, with D possibly matching TRBD1 (6 bases). The CDR3 contains 13 residues. Germline CDR1 SGHRS, CDR2 YFSETQ. The V and J ends lost 3 bases and 4 bases respectively, with 9 bases between them. The CDR3 coding sequence is TGCGCCAGCAGCTCACAGGGCCCAGATACGCAGTATTTT. This translates into CASSSQGPDTQYF.